Shown below are 32 T cell receptor beta chains from a single sample sequenced in a study of CD8 T cells in ankylosing spondylitis. General study points: Characteristic, it appeared, of ankylosing spondylitis blood was a TCR beta motif of seven or eight highly homologous variants.

TCRdb used MiXCR to reprocess the 5' RACE reads, holding one entry per CDR3 protein. The sample lists roughly 440,000 distinct CDR3 sequences, 15% to 20% seen once, with just over 1% in the top ten. These receptors' antigens are unknown. Sequenced material: blood, either unsorted or a sorted T cell fraction (not recorded which). The receptor source for this set is a male donor with ankylosing spondylitis.

This clonotype has ten or more counts. The V gene is TRBV12-3 or TRBV12-4, the J gene TRBJ2-1; 7 positions agree with TRBD1. The junction had 3 bases not matched to a gene; V was cut back by 8 bases and J by 2 bases. The CDR3 runs to 13 residues. The CDR3 sequence is CASRQGTYNEQFF. For the CDR3, the DNA is TGTGCCAGCCGACAGGGAACCTACAATGAGCAGTTCTTC.

This rearrangement joins TRBV11-2 to TRBJ2-7; possible D gene TRBD1, 6 bases. The V end lost 2 bases, the J end lost 5 bases, and 13 bases lay between the germline ends. This CDR3 contains 14 residues. CDR1 is SGHAT and CDR2 is FQNNGV in the germline V gene. For the CDR3, the DNA is TGTGCCAGCAGCTTACAGGGGCCGCGGAACGAGCAGTACTTC. Protein: CASSLQGPRNEQYF. Looking up the rest from reference TRBV11-2 and TRBJ2-7 gives the full variable domain: EAGVAQSPRYKIIEKRQSVAFWCNPISGHATLYWYQQILGQGPKLLIQFQNNGVVDDSQLPKDRFSAERLKGVDSTLKIQPAKLEDSAVYLCASSLQGPRNEQYFGPGTRLTVT.

This sequence joins TRBV28 and TRBJ1-6; D unresolved. V gave up 3 bases and J gave up 11 bases, with 8 bases separating them. CDR3 size: 12 residues. Germline values: CDR1 MDHEN, CDR2 SYDVKM. The CDR3 loop reads CASSLATAPLHF. As DNA, the CDR3 is TGTGCCAGCAGTTTGGCGACGGCACCCCTCCACTTT. Variable domain in full (rest from reference TRBV28 and TRBJ1-6): DVKVTQSSRYLVKRTGEKVFLECVQDMDHENMFWYRQDPGLGLRLIYFSYDVKMKEKGDIPEGYSVSREKKERFSLILESASTNQTSMYLCASSLATAPLHFGNGTRLTVT.

This clonotype was recorded a few times. This chain uses TRBV7-9 with TRBJ2-5; 9 bases align to TRBD1. Germline V gives CDR1 SEHNR, CDR2 FQNEAQ (reference sequence). This CDR3 spans 13 amino acids. V gave up 4 bases and J gave up 7 bases; unmatched junction bases: 4. Written as DNA, the CDR3 is TGTGCCAGCAGCTCGGGACAGGGATGGACCCAGTACTTC. This codes for CASSSGQGWTQYF.

A few counts support this clonotype. The rearrangement links TRBV5-1 to TRBJ2-7, with 8 nucleotides matching TRBD1. Germline assignment: CDR1 SGHRS and CDR2 YFSETQ. J was trimmed by 6 bases and V by 4 bases; bases with no gene match: 9. The CDR3 extends over 14 amino acids. The DNA for the CDR3 is TGCGCCAGCAGCCTGATTGGACAGGGTGGCGAGCAGTACTTC. Protein sequence: CASSLIGQGGEQYF.

This sequence joins TRBV29-1 and TRBJ2-1; TRBD2 might be the D (6 bases). The CDR3 covers 13 residues. V lost 2 bases and J 7 bases, leaving 12 bases between the germline ends. Germline values: CDR1 SQVTM, CDR2 ANQGSEA. The CDR3 nucleotides read TGCAGCGTTGAACGAGGAGGGAGAAATGAGCAGTTCTTC. Its protein product is CSVERGGRNEQFF.

The chain links TRBV6-5 to TRBJ2-1; D is ambiguous. V shed 0 bases and J shed 6 bases, with 12 bases lying between them. There are 15 residues in the CDR3. Germline V CDR1 and CDR2: MNHEY, SVGAGI. Written as DNA, the CDR3 is TGTGCCAGCAGTTACTCTGACGAATGGCTCAATGAGCAGTTCTTC. Its translation: CASSYSDEWLNEQFF.

There are a few counts of this clonotype. The V call is TRBV6-1, the J call TRBJ1-1, with 9 nucleotides matching TRBD1. Germline trimming cut 6 bases from V and 3 bases from J; bases unmatched to any gene: 11. The germline gives CDR1 MNHNS, CDR2 SASEGT. The CDR3 loop spans 16 amino acids. CDR3 region: CASRRKPGQGYTEAFF. In nucleotides, the CDR3 is TGTGCCAGCAGGCGAAAACCGGGACAGGGTTACACTGAAGCTTTCTTT.

This clonotype was detected only once. This chain joins TRBV7-3 and TRBJ2-7; 11 bases fit TRBD2. Trimming cost V 6 bases and J 2 bases; bases outside gene matches: 9. CDR1 and CDR2 from the germline V gene are SGHTA and FQGTGA. This CDR3 has 16 amino acids. The DNA for the CDR3 is TGTGCCAGCAGGGAGGCCCTAGCGGGAGGAACCTACGAGCAGTACTTC. Residues: CASREALAGGTYEQYF.

The chain uses TRBV7-9 and TRBJ2-3; D could derive from TRBD1 or TRBD2 (5 bases each). The CDR3 runs to 15 residues. Trimming removed 5 bases from V and 1 base from J, with 13 bases in between. Germline CDR1 is SEHNR and CDR2 is FQNEAQ (reference sequence). The CDR3, as DNA: TGTGCCAGCAGCCCTGGGGGAGCGGGCACAGATACGCAGTATTTT. Amino acids: CASSPGGAGTDTQYF.

This clonotype has a handful of counts. V usage is TRBV5-1 and J usage is TRBJ2-3; 10 positions match TRBD2. The CDR3 covers 14 residues. With V trimmed by 5 bases and J by 4 bases, 4 bases remained unmatched. Per the germline V gene, CDR1 is SGHRS and CDR2 is YFSETQ. The CDR3 loop is CASSSGGLSDTQYF. CDR3 DNA sequence: TGCGCCAGCAGTAGCGGGGGGTTGTCAGATACGCAGTATTTT.

Many counts were recorded for this clonotype. V usage is TRBV7-9 and J usage is TRBJ1-1; no clear D. The CDR3 is made up of 15 amino acids. V lost 5 bases and J 7 bases, leaving 20 bases between the germline ends. Germline assignment: CDR1 SEHNR and CDR2 FQNEAQ (reference sequence). In DNA, the CDR3 is TGTGCCAGCAGCGCAAGATTGGGTAGTACGGGTGAAGCTTTCTTT. It yields the protein CASSARLGSTGEAFF.

The genes are TRBV20-1 and TRBJ2-1; possibly TRBD2 for D (6 bases). The CDR3 has 15 amino acids. The ends were cut back, 1 base at V and 4 bases at J, with 14 bases in the middle. CDR1 and CDR2 from the germline V gene are DFQATT and SNEGSKA (reference sequence). CDR3 residues: CSARGIGRGYNEQFF. Here the CDR3 DNA reads TGCAGTGCTAGAGGGATTGGGCGGGGTTACAATGAGCAGTTCTTC.

The chain uses TRBV12-3 or TRBV12-4 and TRBJ1-4; 8 bases are a match to TRBD1. Trimming took 7 bases from V and 6 from J; bases not matched to a gene: 4. The CDR3 is 13 residues long. As DNA, the CDR3 is TGTGCCAGCAACGGACAGGGACATGAAAAACTGTTTTTT. It encodes CASNGQGHEKLFF.

At least ten counts were recorded for this clonotype. This sequence joins TRBV5-6 and TRBJ2-2; TRBD1 aligns across 7 bases. This CDR3 region has 16 residues. The trim removed 1 base at V and 5 bases at J, leaving 8 bases unmatched. Germline CDR1 and CDR2: SGHDT and YYEEEE. CDR3 in amino acids: CASSLPTGKITGELFF. Written as DNA, the CDR3 is TGTGCCAGCAGCTTGCCGACAGGGAAGATAACCGGGGAGCTGTTTTTT.

This chain joins TRBV7-9 and TRBJ2-7, with a possible D match to TRBD2 (6 bases). This CDR3 contains 17 residues. From germline, CDR1 is SEHNR and CDR2 FQNEAQ (reference sequence). Trimming removed 1 base at V and 3 bases at J, with 19 bases between. CDR3 bases: TGTGCCAGCAGCTTAGGAGTCTCTCAGGGACTTGGCTACGAGCAGTACTTC. This encodes CASSLGVSQGLGYEQYF.

J is TRBJ1-4 and V is TRBV28; D is unresolved. Trimming left V 5 bases short and J 0 bases short, with 13 bases between. Per the germline V gene, CDR1 is MDHEN and CDR2 is SYDVKM. The CDR3 sequence is 16 residues long. The CDR3: CASSPTLRATNEKLFF. CDR3 bases: TGTGCCAGCAGTCCGACTTTGAGGGCAACTAATGAAAAACTGTTTTTT.

In its sample, this clonotype was seen many times. The chain has TRBV30 and TRBJ2-1, with no clear D. Trimming took off 0 bases at V and 4 bases at J, with 7 bases between the two ends. The CDR3 consists of 13 residues. The germline gives CDR1 GTSNPN, CDR2 SVGIG (reference sequence). CDR3 bases: TGTGCCTGGAGTGTGGACGGATACAATGAGCAGTTCTTC. Protein sequence: CAWSVDGYNEQFF.

This clonotype has more than one count but fewer than ten. The chain joins TRBV12-3 or TRBV12-4 to TRBJ2-3; 10 bases agree with TRBD2. The CDR3 loop spans 16 amino acids. The ends lost 3 bases at V and 1 base at J; junction bases unmatched: 4. In DNA, the CDR3 is TGTGCCAGCAGTTTTGAGCTAGCGGGAGGCACAGATACGCAGTATTTT. Translation gives CASSFELAGGTDTQYF.

This clonotype was detected only a few times. The chain uses TRBV5-6 and TRBJ1-4; D might be TRBD1 (5 bases). Trimming took off 0 bases at V and 8 bases at J, with 11 bases between the two ends. The length of the CDR3 is 14 residues. Germline CDR1 SGHDT, CDR2 YYEEEE. As DNA, the CDR3 is TGTGCCAGCAGCTTGGGGTTCGAGGGGGAAAAACTGTTTTTT. Amino acids: CASSLGFEGEKLFF.

This clonotype was seen only a few times. V gene TRBV5-1 combines with J gene TRBJ1-1; D is perhaps TRBD1 (6 bases). The CDR3 loop spans 15 amino acids. Between the trimmed V and J ends, which lost 3 bases and 2 bases, there was a span of 14 bases. From germline, CDR1 is SGHRS and CDR2 YFSETQ. The CDR3 region has the DNA TGCGCCAGCAGCTCCACCGGGACAACCAACACTGAAGCTTTCTTT. It codes for CASSSTGTTNTEAFF. Variable domain in full (rest from reference TRBV5-1 and TRBJ1-1): KAGVTQTPRYLIKTRGQQVTLSCSPISGHRSVSWYQQTPGQGLQFLFEYFSETQRNKGNFPGRFSGRQFSNSRSEMNVSTLELGDSALYLCASSSTGTTNTEAFFGQGTRLTVV.

This clonotype has a count of ten or more. V usage is TRBV30 and J usage is TRBJ1-1; a possible D gene is TRBD1 (6 bases). CDR3 length equals 14 residues. CDR1 is GTSNPN, CDR2 SVGIG, per germline (reference sequence). V was cut by 5 bases and J by 4 bases, with 17 bases left in between. The CDR3 DNA reads TGTGCCTGGGAGCAGGGGCATTCGGGCACTGAAGCTTTCTTT. This gives the protein CAWEQGHSGTEAFF.

This clonotype was recorded a few times. The genes are TRBV5-1 and TRBJ1-1; D gene uncertain. The CDR3 sequence is 13 residues long. Trimming stripped 4 bases from V and 3 bases from J, with 10 bases between. The germline V gene has CDR1 SGHRS and CDR2 YFSETQ. This CDR3 reads CASSPRAYTEAFF. CDR3 bases: TGCGCCAGCAGCCCTCGGGCGTACACTGAAGCTTTCTTT.

The rearrangement uses TRBV28 and TRBJ1-2, with D uncertain. The germline V gene encodes CDR1 MDHEN and CDR2 SYDVKM. The CDR3 covers 14 residues. The V and J ends lost 2 bases and 2 bases respectively, with 9 bases between them. Here the CDR3 DNA reads TGTGCCAGCAGTTTAGAACAGCAAAACTATGGCTACACCTTC. Its protein is CASSLEQQNYGYTF.

The V gene is TRBV6-5, the J gene TRBJ2-5, with a possible D match to TRBD2 (5 bases). The CDR3 has 16 residues. The germline V and J ends were trimmed by 0 bases and 2 bases, with 13 bases remaining between them. The germline CDR1 and CDR2 sequences are MNHEY and SVGAGI. CDR3 region: CASSYSASRVQETQYF. The CDR3 bases are TGTGCCAGCAGTTACTCGGCTAGCCGCGTTCAAGAGACCCAGTACTTC.

This clonotype appeared many times. The V call is TRBV29-1, the J call TRBJ2-1, with D perhaps given as TRBD1 or TRBD2 (6 bases each). The CDR3 runs to 12 residues. Germline CDR1 and CDR2: SQVTM and ANQGSEA. V gave up 6 bases and J gave up 8 bases, with 14 bases separating them. The CDR3 reads CSVDRRGDEQFF. The CDR3, as DNA: TGCAGCGTCGACCGGAGGGGGGATGAGCAGTTCTTC.

This clonotype has a handful of counts. The rearrangement uses TRBV15 and TRBJ1-2, with TRBD1 matching 9 bases. J gave up 4 bases and V 0 bases, and 0 bases lay outside the gene matches. CDR3 length: 14 amino acids. Looked up from germline, CDR1 is LNHNV and CDR2 is YYDKDF (reference sequence). DNA for the CDR3: TGTGCCACCAGCAGAGAACAGGGGGCCTATGGCTACACCTTC. As protein: CATSREQGAYGYTF.

The chain uses TRBV6-2 or TRBV6-3 and TRBJ2-7, with a possible D match to TRBD1 (5 bases). Germline-derived CDR1 and CDR2 are MNHEY and SVGEGT. Trimming removed 6 bases at V and 0 bases at J, with 9 bases between. There are 13 residues in the CDR3. In DNA, the CDR3 is TGTGCCAGCAGCCGACAGTACTCCTACGAGCAGTACTTC. This gives the protein CASSRQYSYEQYF.

This clonotype was seen a few times. The V gene is TRBV7-2, the J gene TRBJ2-3; 7 bases agree with TRBD2. The CDR3 loop spans 15 amino acids. The J segment lost 5 bases and the V segment lost 3 bases, leaving 8 bases of the junction unmatched. Germline V gene sequence: CDR1 SGHTA, CDR2 FQGNSA. In DNA, the CDR3 is TGTGCCAGCAGCTTCGCCAGGTGGGAGGGAGATACGCAGTATTTT. Its protein is CASSFARWEGDTQYF.

This chain uses TRBV2 with TRBJ2-1; D not certain. Germline CDR1 reads SNHLY; CDR2 reads FYNNEI. The ends were cut back, 8 bases at V and 8 bases at J, with 10 bases in the middle. CDR3 size: 11 residues. CDR3 DNA sequence: TGTGCCAGCCGAGGCGCCTATGAGCAGTTCTTC. This gives the protein CASRGAYEQFF.

The chain uses TRBV24-1 and TRBJ2-1, with 8 bases matching TRBD2. V dropped 3 bases and J dropped 7; count of bases not matched to a gene: 16. The CDR3 sequence is 18 residues long. Germline CDR1 KGHDR, CDR2 SFDVKD. The CDR3 reads CATSDRMGKSGTSNEQFF. The DNA for the CDR3 is TGTGCCACCAGTGATCGGATGGGGAAGTCCGGGACTAGTAATGAGCAGTTCTTC.

This clonotype has more than one count but fewer than ten. The V and J genes are TRBV6-1 and TRBJ1-1; D remains unclear. CDR1 is MNHNS and CDR2 is SASEGT in the germline V gene. Trimming stripped 6 bases from V and 3 bases from J, with 14 bases between. The CDR3 loop spans 14 amino acids. CDR3 loop: CASRKTPGDTEAFF. As DNA, the CDR3 is TGTGCCAGCAGAAAGACCCCCGGGGACACTGAAGCTTTCTTT.